This T cell receptor beta chain emerged from a study of identical twins. CDR1 SEHNR and CDR2 FQNEAQ come from the germline V gene (reference sequence). The CDR3 covers 17 residues. Between the trimmed V and J ends, which lost 1 base and 8 bases, there was a span of 21 bases. Ten or more counts support this clonotype. Its antigen remains unidentified. General study points: The analysis was cross-sectional rather than longitudinal within donors.

Unique molecular identifiers were present on the cDNA, and a universal primer site came from template switching. TCRdb reprocessed the 5' RACE reads with MiXCR, giving one entry per CDR3 protein. This repertoire shows around 100,000 distinct CDR3 sequences, about 5.6% found once; its top ten account for around 12%. Input material: memory T cells sorted from blood. This chain uses TRBV7-9 with TRBJ2-1; D gene uncertain. This clonotype was sampled from a woman aged 50 to 65 in good health. CDR3 in amino acids: CASSLGRSGAFGHEQFF. CDR3 coding DNA: TGTGCCAGCAGCTTAGGGCGGAGTGGTGCGTTTGGACATGAGCAGTTCTTC.